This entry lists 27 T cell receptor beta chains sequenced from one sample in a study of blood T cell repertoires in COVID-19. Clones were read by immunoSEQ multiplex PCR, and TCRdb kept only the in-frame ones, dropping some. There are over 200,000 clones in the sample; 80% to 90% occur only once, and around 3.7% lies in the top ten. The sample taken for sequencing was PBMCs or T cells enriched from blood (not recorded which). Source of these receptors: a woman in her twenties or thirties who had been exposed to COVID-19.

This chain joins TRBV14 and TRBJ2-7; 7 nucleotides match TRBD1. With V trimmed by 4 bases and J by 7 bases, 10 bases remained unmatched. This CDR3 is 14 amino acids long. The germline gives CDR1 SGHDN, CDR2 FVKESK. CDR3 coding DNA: TGTGCCAGCAGCCCCGGGGCAGGGGGTATTGAGCAGTACTTC. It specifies CASSPGAGGIEQYF.

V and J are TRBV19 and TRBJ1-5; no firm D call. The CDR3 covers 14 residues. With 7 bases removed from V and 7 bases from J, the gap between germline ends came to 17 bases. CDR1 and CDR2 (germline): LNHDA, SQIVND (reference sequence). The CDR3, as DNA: TGTGCCAGTACCATCAACGGAGCGGGGCAGCCCCAGCATTTT. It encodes CASTINGAGQPQHF.

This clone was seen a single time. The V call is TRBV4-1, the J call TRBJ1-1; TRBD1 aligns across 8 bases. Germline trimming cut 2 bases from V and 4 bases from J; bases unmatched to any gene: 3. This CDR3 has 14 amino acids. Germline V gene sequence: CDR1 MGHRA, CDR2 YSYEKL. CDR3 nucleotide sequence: TGCGCCAGCAGCCAACAGGGGGCCGGCACTGAAGCTTTCTTT. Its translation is CASSQQGAGTEAFF.

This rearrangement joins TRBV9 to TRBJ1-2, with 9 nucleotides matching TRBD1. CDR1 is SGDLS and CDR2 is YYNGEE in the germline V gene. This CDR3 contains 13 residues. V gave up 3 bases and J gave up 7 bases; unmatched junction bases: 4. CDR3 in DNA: TGTGCCAGCAGCGACCGACAGGGGGGTGGCTACACCTTC. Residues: CASSDRQGGGYTF.

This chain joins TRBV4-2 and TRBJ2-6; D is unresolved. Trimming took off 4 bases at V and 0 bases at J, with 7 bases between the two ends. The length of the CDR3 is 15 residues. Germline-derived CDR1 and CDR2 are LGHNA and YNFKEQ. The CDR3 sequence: CASSPRDSGANVLTF. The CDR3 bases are TGTGCCAGCAGCCCGAGAGACTCTGGGGCCAACGTCCTGACTTTC.

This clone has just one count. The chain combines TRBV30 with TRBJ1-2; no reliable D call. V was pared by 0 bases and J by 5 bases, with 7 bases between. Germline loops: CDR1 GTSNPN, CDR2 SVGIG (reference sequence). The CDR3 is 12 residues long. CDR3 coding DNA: TGTGCCTGGAGTGTACGGGGATATGGCTACACCTTC. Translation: CAWSVRGYGYTF.

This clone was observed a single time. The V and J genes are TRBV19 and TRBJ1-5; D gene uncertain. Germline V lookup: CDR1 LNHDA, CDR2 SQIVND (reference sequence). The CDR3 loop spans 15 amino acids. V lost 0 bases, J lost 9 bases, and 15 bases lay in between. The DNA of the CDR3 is TGTGCCAGTAGTATAGATCGAGGTCAGCGACGGCCCCAGCATTTT. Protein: CASSIDRGQRRPQHF.

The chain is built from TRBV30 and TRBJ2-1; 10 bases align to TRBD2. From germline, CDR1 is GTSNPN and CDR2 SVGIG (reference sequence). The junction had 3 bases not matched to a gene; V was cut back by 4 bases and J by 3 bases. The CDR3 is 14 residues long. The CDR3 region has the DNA TGTGCCTGGATTAGCGGGAGGAACTACAATGAGCAGTTCTTC. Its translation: CAWISGRNYNEQFF.

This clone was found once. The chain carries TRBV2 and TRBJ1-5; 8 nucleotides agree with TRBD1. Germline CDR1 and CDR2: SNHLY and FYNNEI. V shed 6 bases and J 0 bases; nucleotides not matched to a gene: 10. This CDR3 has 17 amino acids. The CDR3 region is CASSLDRVALSNQPQHF. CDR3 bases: TGTGCCAGCAGCCTGGACAGGGTGGCTCTTAGCAATCAGCCCCAGCATTTT.

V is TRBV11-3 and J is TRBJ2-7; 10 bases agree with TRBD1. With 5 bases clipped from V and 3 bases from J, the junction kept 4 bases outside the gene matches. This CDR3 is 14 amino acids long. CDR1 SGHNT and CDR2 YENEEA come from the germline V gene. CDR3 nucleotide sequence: TGTGCCAGCAGCCAAGGGACAGGGGACTACGAGCAGTACTTC. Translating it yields CASSQGTGDYEQYF.

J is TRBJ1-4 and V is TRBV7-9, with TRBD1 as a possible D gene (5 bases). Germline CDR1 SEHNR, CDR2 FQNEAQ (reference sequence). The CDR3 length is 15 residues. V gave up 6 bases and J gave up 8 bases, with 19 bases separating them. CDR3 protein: CASSPGAGQVEKLFF. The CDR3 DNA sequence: TGTGCCAGCAGTCCTGGTGCAGGGCAAGTCGAAAAACTGTTTTTT. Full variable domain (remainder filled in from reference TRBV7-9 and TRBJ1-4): DTGVSQNPRHKITKRGQNVTFRCDPISEHNRLYWYRQTLGQGPEFLTYFQNEAQLEKSRLLSDRFSAERPKGSFSTLEIQRTEQGDSAMYLCASSPGAGQVEKLFFGSGTQLSVL.

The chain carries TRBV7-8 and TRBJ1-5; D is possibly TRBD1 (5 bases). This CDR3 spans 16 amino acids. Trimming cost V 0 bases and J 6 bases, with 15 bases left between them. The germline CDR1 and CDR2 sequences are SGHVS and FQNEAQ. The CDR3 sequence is CASSLASVGRGQPQHF. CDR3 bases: TGTGCCAGCAGCTTAGCAAGTGTAGGGAGGGGTCAGCCCCAGCATTTT.

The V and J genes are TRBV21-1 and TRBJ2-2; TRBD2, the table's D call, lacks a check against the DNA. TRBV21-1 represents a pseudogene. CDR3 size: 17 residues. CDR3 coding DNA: TGTGCCAGCAGCAAAGATACAGCGGGAGGGCTTGTCGGGGAGCTGTTTTTT. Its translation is CASSKDTAGGLVGELFF.

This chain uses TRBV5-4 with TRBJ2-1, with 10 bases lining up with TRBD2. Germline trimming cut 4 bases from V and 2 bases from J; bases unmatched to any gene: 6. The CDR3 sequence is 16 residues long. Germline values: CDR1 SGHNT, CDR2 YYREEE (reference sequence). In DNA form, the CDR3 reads TGTGCCAGCAGCACCAAGCGGGAGGGCCCCTACAATGAGCAGTTCTTC. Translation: CASSTKREGPYNEQFF.

The CDR3 DNA follows: TGTGCCAGCAGTAGTATTTTACGGAATTCACCCCTCCACTTT. Its protein is CASSSILRNSPLHF. J is TRBJ1-6 and V is TRBV2; D unresolved. Germline values: CDR1 SNHLY, CDR2 FYNNEI. The V and J ends lost 5 bases and 7 bases respectively, with 12 bases between them. This CDR3 has 14 amino acids.

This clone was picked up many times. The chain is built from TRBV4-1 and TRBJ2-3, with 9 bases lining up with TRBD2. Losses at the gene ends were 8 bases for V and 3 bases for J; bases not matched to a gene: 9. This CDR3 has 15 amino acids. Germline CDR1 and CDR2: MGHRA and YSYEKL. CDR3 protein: CASSSFLAGTDTQYF. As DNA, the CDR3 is TGCGCCAGCTCCTCTTTTCTAGCGGGAACAGATACGCAGTATTTT.

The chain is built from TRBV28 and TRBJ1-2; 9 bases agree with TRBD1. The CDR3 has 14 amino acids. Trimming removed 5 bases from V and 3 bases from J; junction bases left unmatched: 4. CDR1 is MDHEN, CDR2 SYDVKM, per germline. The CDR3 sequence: CASSKGQGDYGYTF. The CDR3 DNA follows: TGTGCCAGCAGTAAGGGACAGGGTGACTATGGCTACACCTTC.

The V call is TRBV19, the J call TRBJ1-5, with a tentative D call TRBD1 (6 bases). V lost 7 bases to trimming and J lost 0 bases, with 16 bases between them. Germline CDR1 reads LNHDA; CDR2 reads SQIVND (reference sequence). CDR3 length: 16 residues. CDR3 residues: CASTPGGLYSNQPQHF. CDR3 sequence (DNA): TGTGCCAGTACCCCTGGGGGCCTATATAGCAATCAGCCCCAGCATTTT.

The DNA for the CDR3 is TGTGCCATCATCTATGGCCGGGACTTCTCCTACGAGCAGTACTTC. Its protein is CAIIYGRDFSYEQYF. The genes are TRBV10-3 and TRBJ2-7, with TRBD2 as a possible D gene (6 bases). Germline CDR1 reads ENHRY; CDR2 reads SYGVKD. Trimming left V 7 bases short and J 0 bases short, with 16 bases between. The length of the CDR3 is 15 residues.

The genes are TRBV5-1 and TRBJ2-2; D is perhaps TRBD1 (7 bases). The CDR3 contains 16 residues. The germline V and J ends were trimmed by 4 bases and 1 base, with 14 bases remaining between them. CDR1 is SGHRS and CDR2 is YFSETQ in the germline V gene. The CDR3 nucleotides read TGCGCCAGCAGCCCTGCCCAGGGGGGGAACACCGGGGAGCTGTTTTTT. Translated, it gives CASSPAQGGNTGELFF.

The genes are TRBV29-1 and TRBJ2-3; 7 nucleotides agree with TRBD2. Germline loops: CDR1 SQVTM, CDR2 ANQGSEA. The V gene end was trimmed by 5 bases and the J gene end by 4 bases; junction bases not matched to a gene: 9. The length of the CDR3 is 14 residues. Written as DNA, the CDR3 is TGCAGCGTTCAGCTGGGGAGGGTGGCAGATACGCAGTATTTT. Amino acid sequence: CSVQLGRVADTQYF.

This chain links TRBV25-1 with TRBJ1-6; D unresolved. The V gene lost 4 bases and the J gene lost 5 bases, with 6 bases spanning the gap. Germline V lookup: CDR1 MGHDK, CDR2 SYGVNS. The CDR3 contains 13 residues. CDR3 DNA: TGTGCCAGCAGTGCAATAGATAATTCACCCCTCCACTTT. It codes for CASSAIDNSPLHF.

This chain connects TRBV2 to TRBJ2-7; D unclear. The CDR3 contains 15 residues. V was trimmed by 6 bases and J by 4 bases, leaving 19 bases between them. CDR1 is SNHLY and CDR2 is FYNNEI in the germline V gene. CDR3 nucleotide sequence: TGTGCCAGCAGGGAAAATACAGCTTTCACGTACGAGCAGTACTTC. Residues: CASRENTAFTYEQYF.

The CDR3 is CASSSIRGETQYF. The CDR3 DNA reads as TGTGCCAGCAGCTCGATAAGGGGGGAGACCCAGTACTTC. V usage is TRBV7-7 and J usage is TRBJ2-5; TRBD1 might be the D (6 bases). The V end was cut by 4 bases, the J end by 5 bases, with 11 bases between. This CDR3 is 13 amino acids long. The germline V gene has CDR1 SSHAT and CDR2 FNYEAQ (reference sequence).

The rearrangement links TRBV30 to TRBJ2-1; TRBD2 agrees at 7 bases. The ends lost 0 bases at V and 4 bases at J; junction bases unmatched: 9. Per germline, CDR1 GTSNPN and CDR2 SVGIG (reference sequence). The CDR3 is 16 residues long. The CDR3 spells CAWSVQSLADYNEQFF. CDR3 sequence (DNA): TGTGCCTGGAGTGTACAGTCCCTAGCGGATTACAATGAGCAGTTCTTC. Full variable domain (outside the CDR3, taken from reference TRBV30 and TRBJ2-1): SQTIHQWPATLVQPVGSPLSLECTVEGTSNPNLYWYRQAAGRGLQLLFYSVGIGQISSEVPQNLSASRPQDRQFILSSKKLLLSDSGFYLCAWSVQSLADYNEQFFGPGTRLTVL.

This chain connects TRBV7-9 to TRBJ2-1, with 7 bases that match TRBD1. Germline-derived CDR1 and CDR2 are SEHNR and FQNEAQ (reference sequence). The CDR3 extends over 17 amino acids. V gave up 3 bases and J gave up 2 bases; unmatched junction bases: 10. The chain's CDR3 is CASSFTLGQSAYNEQFF. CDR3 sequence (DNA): TGTGCCAGCAGCTTTACACTGGGACAGTCTGCCTACAATGAGCAGTTCTTC.

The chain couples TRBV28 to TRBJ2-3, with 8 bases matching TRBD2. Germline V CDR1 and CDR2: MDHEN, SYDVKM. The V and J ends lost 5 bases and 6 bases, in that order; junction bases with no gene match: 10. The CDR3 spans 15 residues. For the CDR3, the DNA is TGTGCCAGCAGTGTCACTAGCGGTCTAGTGGATACGCAGTATTTT. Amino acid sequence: CASSVTSGLVDTQYF. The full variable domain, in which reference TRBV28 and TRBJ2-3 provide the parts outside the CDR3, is DVKVTQSSRYLVKRTGEKVFLECVQDMDHENMFWYRQDPGLGLRLIYFSYDVKMKEKGDIPEGYSVSREKKERFSLILESASTNQTSMYLCASSVTSGLVDTQYFGPGTRLTVL.